This T cell receptor (beta chain) appears in the sequencing data of a study of T cell repertoires in cytomegalovirus infection. The overall study: Both a matching HLA type and CMV infection were indicated by public TCR beta signatures.

One entry per CDR3 protein, called by TCRdb with MiXCR from the reads. The repertoire consists of a few hundred thousand distinct CDR3 sequences, with approximately 15% occurring once and the leading ten covering about half. CDR1 MNHGY and CDR2 SAAAGT come from the germline V gene. The CDR3 consists of 14 residues. About this clonotype: Its specificity is not known. Sequence at one end of the junction differs from germline and may be a read error.

Study-wide findings and caveats: HLA-C-restricted CMV-specific TCR beta clonotypes prevailed in the ex vivo response. Based on cumulative public TCR beta family frequency, carriers of CMV plus the relevant HLA were identified.

The sample taken for sequencing was CD8+ T cells from PBMCs. The rearrangement joins TRBV6-8 to TRBJ1-1; D is unresolved. The sequence was collected from a human donor in good health (CMV status not recorded). Some clones in this sample may be carry-over from other donors' samples. In DNA form, the CDR3 reads TGTACCAGCAGTTGGACCGGTGTCGTCACTGAAGCTTTCTTT. It is translated as CTSSWTGVVTEAFF.